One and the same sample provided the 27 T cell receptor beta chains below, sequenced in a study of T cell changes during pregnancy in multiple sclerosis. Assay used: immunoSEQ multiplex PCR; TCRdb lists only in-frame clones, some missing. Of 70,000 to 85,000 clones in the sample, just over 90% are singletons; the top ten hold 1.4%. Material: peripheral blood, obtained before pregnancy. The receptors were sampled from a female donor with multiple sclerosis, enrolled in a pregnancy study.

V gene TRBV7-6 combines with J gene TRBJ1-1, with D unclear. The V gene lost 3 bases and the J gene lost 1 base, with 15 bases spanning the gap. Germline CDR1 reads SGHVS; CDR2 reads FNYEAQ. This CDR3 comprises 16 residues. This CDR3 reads CASSFSPSRGNTEAFF. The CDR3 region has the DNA TGTGCCAGCAGCTTCTCCCCTTCTCGGGGGAACACTGAAGCTTTCTTT.

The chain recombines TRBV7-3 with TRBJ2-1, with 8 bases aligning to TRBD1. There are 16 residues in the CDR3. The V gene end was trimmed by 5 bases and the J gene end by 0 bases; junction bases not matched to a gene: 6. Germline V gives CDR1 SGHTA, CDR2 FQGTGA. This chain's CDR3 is CASSQDRASSYNEQFF. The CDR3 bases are TGTGCCAGCAGCCAGGACAGGGCGAGCTCCTACAATGAGCAGTTCTTC.

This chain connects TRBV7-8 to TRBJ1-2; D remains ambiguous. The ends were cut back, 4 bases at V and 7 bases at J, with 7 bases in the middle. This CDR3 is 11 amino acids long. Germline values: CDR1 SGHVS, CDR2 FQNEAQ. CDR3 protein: CASSSGGGYTF. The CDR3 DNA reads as TGTGCCAGCAGCTCCGGAGGTGGCTACACCTTC.

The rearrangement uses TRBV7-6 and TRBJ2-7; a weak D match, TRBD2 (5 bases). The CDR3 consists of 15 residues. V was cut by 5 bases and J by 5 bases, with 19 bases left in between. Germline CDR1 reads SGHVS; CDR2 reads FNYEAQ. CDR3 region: CASSPHTGYDNEQYF. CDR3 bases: TGTGCCAGCAGCCCACATACGGGGTATGATAACGAGCAGTACTTC.

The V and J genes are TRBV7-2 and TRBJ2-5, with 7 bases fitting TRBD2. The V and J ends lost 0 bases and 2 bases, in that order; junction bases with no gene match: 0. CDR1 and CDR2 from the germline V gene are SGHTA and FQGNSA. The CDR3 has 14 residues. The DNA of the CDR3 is TGTGCCAGCAGCTTAGCGGGGGGGCAAGAGACCCAGTACTTC. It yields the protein CASSLAGGQETQYF.

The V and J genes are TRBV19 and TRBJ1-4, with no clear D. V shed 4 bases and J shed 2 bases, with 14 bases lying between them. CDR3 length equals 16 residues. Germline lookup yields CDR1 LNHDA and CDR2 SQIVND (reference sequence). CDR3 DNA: TGTGCCAGTAGTAGACGCCGGGTCACCACTAATGAAAAACTGTTTTTT. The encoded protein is CASSRRRVTTNEKLFF.

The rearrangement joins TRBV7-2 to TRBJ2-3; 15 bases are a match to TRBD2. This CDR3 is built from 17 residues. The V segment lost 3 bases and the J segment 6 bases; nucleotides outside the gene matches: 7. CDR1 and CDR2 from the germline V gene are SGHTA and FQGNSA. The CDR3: CASSFPGLAGGADTQYF. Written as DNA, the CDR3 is TGTGCCAGCAGCTTCCCGGGACTAGCGGGGGGAGCGGATACGCAGTATTTT.

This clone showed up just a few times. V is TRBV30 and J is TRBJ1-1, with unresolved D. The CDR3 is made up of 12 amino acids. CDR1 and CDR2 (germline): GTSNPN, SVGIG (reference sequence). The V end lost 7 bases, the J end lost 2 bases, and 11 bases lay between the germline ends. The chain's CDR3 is CASARGNTEAFF. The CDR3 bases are TGTGCCTCGGCCCGGGGAAACACTGAAGCTTTCTTT.

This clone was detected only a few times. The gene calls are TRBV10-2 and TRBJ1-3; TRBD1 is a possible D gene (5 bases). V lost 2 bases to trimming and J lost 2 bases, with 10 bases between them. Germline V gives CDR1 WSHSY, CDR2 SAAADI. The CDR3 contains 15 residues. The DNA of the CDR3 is TGCGCCAGCAGTGAGCTGGGGCCTACTGGAAACACCATATATTTT. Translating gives CASSELGPTGNTIYF.

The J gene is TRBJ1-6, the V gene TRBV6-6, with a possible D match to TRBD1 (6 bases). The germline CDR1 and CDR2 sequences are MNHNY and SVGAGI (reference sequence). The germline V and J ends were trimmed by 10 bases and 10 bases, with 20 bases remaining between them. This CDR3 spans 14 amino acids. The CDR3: CATVPRGAGSPLHF. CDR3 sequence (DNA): TGTGCCACCGTCCCACGGGGGGCAGGGTCACCCCTCCACTTT.

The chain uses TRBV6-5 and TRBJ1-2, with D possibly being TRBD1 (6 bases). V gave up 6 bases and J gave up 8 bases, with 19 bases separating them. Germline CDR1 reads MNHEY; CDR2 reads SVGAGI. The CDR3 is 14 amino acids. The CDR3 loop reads CASRPDRPLRGYTF. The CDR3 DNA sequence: TGTGCCAGCAGACCAGACAGGCCTCTACGGGGCTACACCTTC.

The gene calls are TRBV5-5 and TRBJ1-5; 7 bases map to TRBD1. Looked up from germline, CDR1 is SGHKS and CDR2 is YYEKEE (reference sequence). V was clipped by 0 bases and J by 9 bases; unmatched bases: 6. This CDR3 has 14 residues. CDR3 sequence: CASSLGQGFPPQHF. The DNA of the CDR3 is TGTGCCAGCAGCTTGGGACAGGGCTTTCCGCCCCAGCATTTT.

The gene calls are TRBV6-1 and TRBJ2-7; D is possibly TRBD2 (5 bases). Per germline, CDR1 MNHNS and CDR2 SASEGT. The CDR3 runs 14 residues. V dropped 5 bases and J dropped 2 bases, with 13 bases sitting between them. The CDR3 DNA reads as TGTGCCAGCAGTACCTTCGGGGAGACCTACGAGCAGTACTTC. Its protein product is CASSTFGETYEQYF.

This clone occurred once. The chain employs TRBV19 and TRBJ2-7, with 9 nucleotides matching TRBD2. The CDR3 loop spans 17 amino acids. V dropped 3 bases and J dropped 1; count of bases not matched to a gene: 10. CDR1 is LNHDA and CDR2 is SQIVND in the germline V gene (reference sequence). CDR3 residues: CASSMGAGGPHSYEQYF. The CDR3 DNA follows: TGTGCCAGTAGTATGGGAGCGGGGGGCCCACATTCCTACGAGCAGTACTTC.

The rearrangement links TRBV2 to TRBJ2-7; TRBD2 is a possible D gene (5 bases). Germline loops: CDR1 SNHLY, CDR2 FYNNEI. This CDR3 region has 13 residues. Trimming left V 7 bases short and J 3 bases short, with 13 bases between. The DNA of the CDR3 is TGTGCCAGCAAGCTAGCAGAGGTCTACGAGCAGTACTTC. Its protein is CASKLAEVYEQYF.

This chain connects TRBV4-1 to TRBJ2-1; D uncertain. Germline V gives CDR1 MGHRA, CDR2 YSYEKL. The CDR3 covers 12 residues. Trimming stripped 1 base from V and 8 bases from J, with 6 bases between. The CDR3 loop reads CASSQVEDEQFF. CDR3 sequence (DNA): TGCGCCAGCAGCCAAGTCGAGGATGAGCAGTTCTTC.

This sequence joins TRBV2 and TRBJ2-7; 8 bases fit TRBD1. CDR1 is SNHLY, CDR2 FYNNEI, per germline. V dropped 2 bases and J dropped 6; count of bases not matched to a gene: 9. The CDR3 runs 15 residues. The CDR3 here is CASSERRTGLGEQYF. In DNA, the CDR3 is TGTGCCAGCAGTGAAAGGAGGACAGGGCTGGGCGAGCAGTACTTC.

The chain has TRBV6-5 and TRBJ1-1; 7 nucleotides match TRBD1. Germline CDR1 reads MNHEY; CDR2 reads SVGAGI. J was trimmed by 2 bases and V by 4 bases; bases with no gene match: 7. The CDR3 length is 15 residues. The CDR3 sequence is CASSLGGAGNTEAFF. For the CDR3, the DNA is TGTGCCAGCAGTTTAGGGGGCGCGGGAAACACTGAAGCTTTCTTT.

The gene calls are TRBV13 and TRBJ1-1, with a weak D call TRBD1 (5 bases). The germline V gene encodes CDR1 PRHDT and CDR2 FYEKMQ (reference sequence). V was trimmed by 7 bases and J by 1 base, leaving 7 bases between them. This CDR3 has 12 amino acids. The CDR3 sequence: CASKRGNTEAFF. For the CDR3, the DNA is TGTGCCAGCAAAAGGGGGAACACTGAAGCTTTCTTT.

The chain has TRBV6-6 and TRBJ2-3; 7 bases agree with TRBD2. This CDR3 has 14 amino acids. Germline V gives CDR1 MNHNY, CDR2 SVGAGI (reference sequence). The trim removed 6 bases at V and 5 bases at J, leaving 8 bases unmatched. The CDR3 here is CASRHTGEGDTQYF. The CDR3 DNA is TGTGCCAGCAGGCATACGGGGGAGGGAGATACGCAGTATTTT.

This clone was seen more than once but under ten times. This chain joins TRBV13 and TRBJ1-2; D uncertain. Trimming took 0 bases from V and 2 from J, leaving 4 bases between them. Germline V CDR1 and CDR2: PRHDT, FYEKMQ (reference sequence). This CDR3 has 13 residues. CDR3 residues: CASSLGQNYGYTF. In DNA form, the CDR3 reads TGTGCCAGCAGCTTAGGTCAGAACTATGGCTACACCTTC.

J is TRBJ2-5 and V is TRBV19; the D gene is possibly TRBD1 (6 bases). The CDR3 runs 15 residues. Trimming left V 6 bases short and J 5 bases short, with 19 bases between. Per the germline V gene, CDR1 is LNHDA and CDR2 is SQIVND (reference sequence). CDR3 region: CASSRPGGRVETQYF. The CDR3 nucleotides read TGTGCCAGTAGCCGACCTGGGGGCAGGGTTGAGACCCAGTACTTC.

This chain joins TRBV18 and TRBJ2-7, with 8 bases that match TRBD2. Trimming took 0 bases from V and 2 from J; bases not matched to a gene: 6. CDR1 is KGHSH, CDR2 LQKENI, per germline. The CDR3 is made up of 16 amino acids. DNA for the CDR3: TGTGCCAGCTCACCACCACCGGGGGGGGGAACCTACGAGCAGTACTTC. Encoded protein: CASSPPPGGGTYEQYF. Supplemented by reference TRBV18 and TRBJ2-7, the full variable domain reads NAGVMQNPRHLVRRRGQEARLRCSPMKGHSHVYWYRQLPEEGLKFMVYLQKENIIDESGMPKERFSAEFPKEGPSILRIQQVVRGDSAAYFCASSPPPGGGTYEQYFGPGTRLTVT.

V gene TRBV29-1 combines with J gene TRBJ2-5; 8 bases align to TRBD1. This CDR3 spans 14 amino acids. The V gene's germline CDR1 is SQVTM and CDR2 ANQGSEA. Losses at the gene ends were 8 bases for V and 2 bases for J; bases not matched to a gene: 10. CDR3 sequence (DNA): TGCAGCATCCGGGACAGGCTTCGACAAGAGACCCAGTACTTC. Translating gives CSIRDRLRQETQYF.

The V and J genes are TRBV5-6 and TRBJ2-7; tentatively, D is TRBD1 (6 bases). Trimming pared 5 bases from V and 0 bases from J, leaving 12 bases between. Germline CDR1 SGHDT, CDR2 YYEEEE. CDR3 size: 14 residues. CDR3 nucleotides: TGTGCCAGCAGTCTAGGACAGAGCTCCTACGAGCAGTACTTC. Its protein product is CASSLGQSSYEQYF.

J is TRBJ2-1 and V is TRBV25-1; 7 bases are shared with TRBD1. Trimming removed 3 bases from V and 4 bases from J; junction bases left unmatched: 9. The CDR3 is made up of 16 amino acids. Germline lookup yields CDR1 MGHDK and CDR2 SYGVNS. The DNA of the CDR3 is TGTGCCAGCAGTGACCGACAGGGTATCGGTTACAATGAGCAGTTCTTC. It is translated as CASSDRQGIGYNEQFF.

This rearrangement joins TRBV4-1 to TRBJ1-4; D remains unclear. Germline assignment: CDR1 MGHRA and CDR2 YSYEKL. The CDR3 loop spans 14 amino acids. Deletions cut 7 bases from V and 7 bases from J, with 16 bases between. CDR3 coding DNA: TGCGCCAGCACCTCTTTTTCGGGGAGTGAAAAACTGTTTTTT. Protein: CASTSFSGSEKLFF.